This is a list of T cell receptor beta chains from one sample in a study of CD8 T cells in ankylosing spondylitis. MiXCR, applied by TCRdb to the 5' RACE reads, yields one record per CDR3 protein. Here the sample spans 470,000 or so distinct CDR3 sequences, roughly 26% being singletons. What was sequenced was blood, either unsorted or a sorted T cell fraction (not recorded which). The source of these receptors is a male donor with ankylosing spondylitis. Both conserved end residues are part of each CDR3. Fields, in order: CDR3 protein, V gene, J gene.

CATSKPFSGQGAYQPQHF,TRBV15,TRBJ1-5
CASSFNAGPNEQFF,TRBV7-2,TRBJ2-1
CASSLVLAGAADTQYF,TRBV7-2,TRBJ2-3
CASSLQLNNEQFF,TRBV5-1,TRBJ2-1
CASSLERGNNQPQHF,TRBV7-8,TRBJ1-5
CAPDPRQAGELFF,TRBV7-9,TRBJ2-2
CASSAGLAGSGADTQYF,TRBV5-1,TRBJ2-3
CASSLGSTRGTEAFF,TRBV5-1,TRBJ1-1
CASSELYSPLNEQFF,TRBV6-1,TRBJ2-1
CASSRTSGRFSEQFF,TRBV11-3,TRBJ2-1
CASSPTWGGSYNEQFF,TRBV7-2,TRBJ2-1
CATSSLIAESYNEQFF,TRBV15,TRBJ2-1
CASKGGGPFYNEQFF,TRBV11-2,TRBJ2-1
CATSSGDRGIQPQHF,TRBV15,TRBJ1-5
CSARDIGQGTYNEQFF,TRBV20-1,TRBJ2-1
CASSLVVTGAYYGYTF,TRBV7-9,TRBJ1-2
CASSLVGTVRNTEAFF,TRBV5-1,TRBJ1-1